These T cell receptor beta chains were read from a single sample in a study of human T cells and chemical hapten exposure. In TCRdb, the RACE reads were re-called with MiXCR into one record per CDR3 protein. This sample has about 120,000 distinct CDR3 sequences, with around 13% found just once. The starting material was whole blood, obtained in connection with sensitization to the hapten diphenylcyclopropenone (DPC). These receptors were obtained from a man between 18 and 35 years old with alopecia areata. Some clones in this sample may be carry-over from other donors' samples. The CDR3 runs from the conserved cysteine through the conserved F or W. D genes are given only for firm matches. Size tells how often a clone was seen (once, few, many) or the class of an expanded clone, and some rows leave it out.

clone size	J gene	D gene	V gene	CDR3 protein	CDR3 DNA
few	TRBJ1-1	NA	TRBV6-1	CASSERRQANTEAFF	TGTGCCAGCAGTGAACGGCGTCAGGCGAACACTGAAGCTTTCTTT
few	TRBJ1-2	NA	TRBV5-1	CASSLVAGQSTNYGYTF	TGCGCCAGCAGCTTGGTGGCCGGACAGTCCACTAACTATGGCTACACCTTC
few	TRBJ2-1	TRBD2	TRBV6-6	CASSNKRGSYNEQFF	TGTGCCAGCAGTAACAAGCGGGGTTCCTACAATGAGCAGTTCTTC
NA	TRBJ2-5	NA	TRBV12-3/TRBV12-4	CASSLRGLETQYF	TGTGCCAGCAGCCTTCGGGGGCTAGAGACCCAGTACTTC
NA	TRBJ2-4	NA	TRBV6-2/TRBV6-3	CASSGGMAKNIQYF	TGTGCCAGCAGTGGTGGGATGGCCAAAAACATTCAGTACTTC
few	TRBJ1-1	TRBD1	TRBV12-3/TRBV12-4	CASSSGTGGTEAFF	TGTGCCAGCAGTTCAGGGACAGGGGGCACTGAAGCTTTCTTT
NA	TRBJ1-1	TRBD1	TRBV27	CASGLRTGGGTEAFF	TGTGCCAGCGGTTTACGAACAGGGGGCGGGACTGAAGCTTTCTTT
few	TRBJ1-1	NA	TRBV7-2	CASSLNGARAGSEAFF	TGTGCCAGCAGCTTAAATGGGGCCAGGGCTGGTTCTGAAGCTTTCTTT
NA	TRBJ2-1	TRBD1	TRBV12-3/TRBV12-4	CASSSPGQGNYNEQFF	TGTGCCAGCAGTTCCCCGGGACAGGGGAATTACAATGAGCAGTTCTTC
few	TRBJ2-7	TRBD2	TRBV4-3	CASSAASGLTAYEQYF	TGCGCCAGCAGCGCGGCTAGCGGCTTGACCGCCTACGAGCAGTACTTC
few	TRBJ2-7	TRBD1	TRBV28	CASSLRGQGHEQYF	TGTGCCAGCAGTTTAAGGGGACAGGGTCACGAGCAGTACTTC
many	TRBJ1-2	NA	TRBV29-1	CSSTPTGDYGYTF	TGCAGCTCAACTCCTACAGGAGACTATGGCTACACCTTC
NA	TRBJ1-1	TRBD1	TRBV28	CASSLIGTDEAFF	TGTGCCAGCAGTTTAATCGGGACAGATGAAGCTTTCTTT
NA	TRBJ2-2	NA	TRBV5-4	CASSLVGGNTGELFF	TGTGCCAGCAGCTTGGTAGGGGGAAACACCGGGGAGCTGTTTTTT
few	TRBJ2-3	TRBD1	TRBV12-3/TRBV12-4	CASSVNPGQVGSDTQYF	TGTGCCAGCAGCGTGAATCCGGGACAGGTAGGGTCAGATACGCAGTATTTT
NA	TRBJ1-1	TRBD1	TRBV19	CASNVQGAEAFF	TGTGCCAGTAACGTCCAGGGGGCTGAAGCTTTCTTT
NA	TRBJ2-3	NA	TRBV5-1	CASHLGGGDTQYF	TGCGCCAGCCACCTTGGCGGTGGAGATACGCAGTATTTT
few	TRBJ2-2	NA	TRBV4-2	CASSQVDRTVNTGELFF	TGTGCCAGCAGCCAAGTCGATAGGACGGTGAACACCGGGGAGCTGTTTTTT
NA	TRBJ2-1	TRBD2	TRBV5-4	CASSLDVVAGGPEQFF	TGTGCCAGCAGCTTGGATGTCGTAGCGGGGGGGCCTGAGCAGTTCTTC
NA	TRBJ2-3	TRBD2	TRBV6-2/TRBV6-3	CASRTNILAGGTDTQYF	TGTGCCAGCAGAACGAACATACTAGCGGGGGGAACAGATACGCAGTATTTT
few	TRBJ1-5	NA	TRBV6-5	CASSRGGVQPQHF	TGTGCCAGCAGCAGAGGAGGGGTCCAGCCCCAGCATTTT
many	TRBJ2-3	TRBD2	TRBV7-9	CASSARTSGALPGQYF	TGTGCCAGCAGCGCACGGACTAGCGGGGCTTTACCGGGTCAGTATTTT
NA	TRBJ2-6	NA	TRBV20-1	CSARETADVGAGANVLTF	TGCAGTGCTAGAGAGACAGCGGATGTTGGGGCCGGGGCCAACGTCCTGACTTTC
NA	TRBJ2-3	TRBD1	TRBV7-2	CASSPIRTGYTDTQYF	TGTGCCAGCAGCCCAATACGGACAGGGTACACAGATACGCAGTATTTT
many	TRBJ1-1	NA	TRBV3-1	CASSQRMNTEAFF	TGTGCCAGCAGCCAACGCATGAACACTGAAGCTTTCTTT
medium-sized	TRBJ2-2	TRBD1	TRBV29-1	CSGGQDGGELFF	TGCAGCGGGGGACAGGACGGCGGGGAGCTGTTTTTT
few	TRBJ1-2	NA	TRBV29-1	CSVEGNGVGVSYTF	TGCAGCGTTGAAGGAAATGGGGTCGGCGTTTCTTACACCTTC
few	TRBJ2-1	TRBD1	TRBV27	CASRPQGGLEQFF	TGTGCCAGCAGACCACAGGGGGGCTTGGAGCAGTTCTTC
few	TRBJ1-2	NA	TRBV4-1	CASSQGPGLSGYTF	TGCGCCAGCAGCCAGGGGCCAGGGTTAAGTGGCTACACCTTC
few	TRBJ1-2	NA	TRBV29-1	CSVEGGRDYGYTF	TGCAGCGTTGAAGGGGGCCGGGACTATGGCTACACCTTC
many	TRBJ2-7	TRBD1	TRBV27	CASSSGTVSYEQYF	TGTGCCAGCAGCTCCGGGACAGTCTCCTACGAGCAGTACTTC
many	TRBJ2-1	NA	TRBV4-3	CASSQDEGYNEQFF	TGCGCCAGCAGCCAAGACGAGGGCTACAATGAGCAGTTCTTC
few	TRBJ1-5	NA	TRBV6-1	CASRALGSNQPQHF	TGTGCCAGCAGAGCGTTGGGTAGCAATCAGCCCCAGCATTTT
few	TRBJ1-2	TRBD1	TRBV29-1	CSVPRGQDNYGYTF	TGCAGCGTCCCCCGGGGACAGGATAACTATGGCTACACCTTC
few	TRBJ1-2	TRBD1	TRBV5-6	CASSLEGQLYGYTF	TGTGCCAGCAGCTTGGAGGGACAGCTCTATGGCTACACCTTC
many	TRBJ1-1	NA	TRBV7-6	CASSPGATEAFF	TGTGCCAGCAGCCCGGGTGCCACTGAAGCTTTCTTT
NA	TRBJ1-3	NA	TRBV6-5	CASSYSIGIRGNTIYF	TGTGCCAGCAGTTACTCGATCGGGATCCGTGGAAACACCATATATTTT
many	TRBJ2-7	TRBD1	TRBV11-2	CASSLGQDYEQYF	TGTGCCAGCAGCTTGGGACAGGACTACGAGCAGTACTTC
many	TRBJ2-5	TRBD1	TRBV29-1	CSTDRERETQYF	TGCAGCACCGACAGGGAGAGAGAGACCCAGTACTTC
few	TRBJ2-3	NA	TRBV7-9	CASSPSSTSTDTQYF	TGTGCCAGCAGCCCGAGCAGTACTAGCACAGATACGCAGTATTTT
NA	TRBJ1-5	NA	TRBV18	CASSPSLLGRSGQPQHF	TGTGCCAGCTCACCTAGCCTGCTGGGGCGATCGGGTCAGCCCCAGCATTTT
few	TRBJ2-3	NA	TRBV7-8	CASSLGPPMYF	TGTGCCAGCAGCTTGGGACCTCCTATGTATTTT
few	TRBJ1-3	NA	TRBV7-9	CASSRLSGNTIYF	TGTGCCAGCAGCCGACTTTCTGGAAACACCATATATTTT
few	TRBJ1-3	NA	TRBV4-1	CASSQEQGTGNTIYF	TGCGCCAGCAGCCAAGAGCAGGGGACTGGAAACACCATATATTTT
many	TRBJ1-6	TRBD1	TRBV7-6	CASSPTDREGNSPLHF	TGTGCCAGCAGCCCAACTGACAGGGAAGGAAATTCACCCCTCCACTTT
NA	TRBJ2-5	NA	TRBV3-1	CASSQDIRDLGGETQYF	TGTGCCAGCAGCCAAGATATACGGGACCTCGGAGGAGAGACCCAGTACTTC
few	TRBJ1-2	TRBD1	TRBV14	CASSAAGTGFGYTF	TGTGCCAGCAGCGCAGCCGGGACAGGGTTCGGCTACACCTTC
NA	TRBJ1-6	TRBD1	TRBV4-2	CASSRLTGTGVTRLHF	TGTGCCAGCAGCCGCCTCACCGGGACAGGGGTCACCCGCCTCCACTTT
many	TRBJ1-3	NA	TRBV7-9	CASSLDKGLNTIYF	TGTGCCAGCAGCTTAGATAAGGGATTAAACACCATATATTTT
few	TRBJ1-3	NA	TRBV5-5	CASSLLQISGNTIYF	TGTGCCAGCAGCTTGTTACAAATCTCTGGAAACACCATATATTTT
few	TRBJ2-1	TRBD2	TRBV29-1	CSVPRSGGPYNEQFF	TGCAGCGTCCCCAGGAGCGGGGGCCCCTACAATGAGCAGTTCTTC
many	TRBJ2-3	NA	TRBV3-1	CASSQDLDPTSTDTQYF	TGTGCCAGCAGCCAAGATCTAGACCCTACTAGCACAGATACGCAGTATTTT
NA	TRBJ2-7	NA	TRBV20-1	CSASEAIYEQYF	TGCAGTGCTAGCGAAGCCATCTACGAGCAGTACTTC
NA	TRBJ2-3	TRBD2	TRBV7-6	CASSLRGLAGPSTDTQYF	TGTGCCAGCAGCTTACGGGGACTAGCGGGGCCTAGCACAGATACGCAGTATTTT
NA	TRBJ2-5	NA	TRBV5-4	CASSSLGGQETQYF	TGTGCCAGCAGCTCCTTAGGGGGCCAAGAGACCCAGTACTTC
few	TRBJ2-7	TRBD2	TRBV7-9	CASSLRVSGGHEQYF	TGTGCCAGCAGCTTACGGGTTAGCGGGGGTCACGAGCAGTACTTC
NA	TRBJ1-3	NA	TRBV20-1	CSARDPGSGNTIYF	TGCAGTGCTAGAGATCCAGGTTCTGGAAACACCATATATTTT
many	TRBJ2-3	TRBD2	TRBV7-9	CASSLAGLGTDTQYF	TGTGCCAGCAGCCTAGCGGGGCTGGGCACAGATACGCAGTATTTT
few	TRBJ2-2	NA	TRBV10-3	CAISDGRVTGELFF	TGTGCCATCAGTGATGGCAGAGTTACCGGGGAGCTGTTTTTT